What follows describes a single T cell receptor beta chain. This record comes from a study of blood T cells in healthy people across ages. The CDR3 contains 14 residues. Germline values: CDR1 MDHEN, CDR2 SYDVKM. V dropped 5 bases and J dropped 8; count of bases not matched to a gene: 10. A second PCR of roughly 7 to 11 cycles used a sample-barcoded 5' primer and a J-beta primer mix. In TCRdb, the 5' RACE reads were re-called with MiXCR into one record per CDR3 protein. The profile shows 1.5 million to 2 million distinct CDR3 sequences, 49% of them singletons. The sequencing sample was made of blood. The rearrangement links TRBV28 to TRBJ1-2; 8 bases are a match to TRBD1. The sequence was collected from a woman in her thirties or forties in good health. The CDR3 region is CASSPVTGELGYTF. Written as DNA, the CDR3 is TGTGCCAGCAGTCCAGTGACAGGGGAGTTGGGCTACACCTTC.